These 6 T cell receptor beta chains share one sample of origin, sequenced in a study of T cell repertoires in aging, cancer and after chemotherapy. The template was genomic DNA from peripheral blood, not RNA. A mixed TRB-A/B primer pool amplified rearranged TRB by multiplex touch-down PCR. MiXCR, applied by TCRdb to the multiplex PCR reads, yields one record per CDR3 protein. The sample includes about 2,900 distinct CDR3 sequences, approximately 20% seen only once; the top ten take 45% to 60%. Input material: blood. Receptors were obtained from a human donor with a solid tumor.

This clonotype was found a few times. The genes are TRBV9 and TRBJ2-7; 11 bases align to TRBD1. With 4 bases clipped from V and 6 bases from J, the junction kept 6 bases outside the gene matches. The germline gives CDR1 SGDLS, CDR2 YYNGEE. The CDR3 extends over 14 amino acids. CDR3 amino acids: CASSLGQGATEQYF. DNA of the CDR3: TGTGCCAGCAGCCTCGGACAGGGGGCGACCGAGCAGTACTTC.

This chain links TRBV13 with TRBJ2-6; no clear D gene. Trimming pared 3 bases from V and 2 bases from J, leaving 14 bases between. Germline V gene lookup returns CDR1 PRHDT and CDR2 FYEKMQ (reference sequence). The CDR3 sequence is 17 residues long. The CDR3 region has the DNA TGTGCCAGCAGCTTGGGGTTCGGCTGGGCTGGGGCCAACGTCCTGACTTTC. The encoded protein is CASSLGFGWAGANVLTF.

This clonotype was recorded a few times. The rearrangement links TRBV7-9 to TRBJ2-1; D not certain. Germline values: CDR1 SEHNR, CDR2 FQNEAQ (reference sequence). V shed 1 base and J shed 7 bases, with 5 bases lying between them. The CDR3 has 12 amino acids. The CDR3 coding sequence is TGTGCCAGCAGCTTAGGAGCGAATGAGCAGTTCTTC. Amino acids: CASSLGANEQFF.

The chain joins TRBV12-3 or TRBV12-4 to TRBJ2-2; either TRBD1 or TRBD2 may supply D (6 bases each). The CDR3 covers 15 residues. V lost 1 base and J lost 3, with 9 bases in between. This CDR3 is CASSLGRGDTGELFF. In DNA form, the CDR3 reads TGTGCCAGCAGTTTAGGAAGGGGGGACACCGGGGAGCTGTTTTTT.

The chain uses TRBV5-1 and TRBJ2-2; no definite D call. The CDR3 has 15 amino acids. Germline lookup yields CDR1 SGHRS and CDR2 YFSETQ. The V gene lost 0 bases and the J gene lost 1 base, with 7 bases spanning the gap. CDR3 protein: CASSLVSGNTGELFF. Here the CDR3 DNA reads TGCGCCAGCAGCTTGGTTTCAGGGAACACCGGGGAGCTGTTTTTT.

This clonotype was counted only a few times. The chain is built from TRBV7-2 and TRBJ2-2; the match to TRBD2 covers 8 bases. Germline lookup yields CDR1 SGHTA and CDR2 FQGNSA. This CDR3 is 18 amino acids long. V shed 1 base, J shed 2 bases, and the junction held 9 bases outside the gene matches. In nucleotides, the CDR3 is TGTGCCAGCAGCTTAGTGGGGAGACTAGCGCTAAACACCGGGGAGCTGTTTTTT. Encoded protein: CASSLVGRLALNTGELFF.